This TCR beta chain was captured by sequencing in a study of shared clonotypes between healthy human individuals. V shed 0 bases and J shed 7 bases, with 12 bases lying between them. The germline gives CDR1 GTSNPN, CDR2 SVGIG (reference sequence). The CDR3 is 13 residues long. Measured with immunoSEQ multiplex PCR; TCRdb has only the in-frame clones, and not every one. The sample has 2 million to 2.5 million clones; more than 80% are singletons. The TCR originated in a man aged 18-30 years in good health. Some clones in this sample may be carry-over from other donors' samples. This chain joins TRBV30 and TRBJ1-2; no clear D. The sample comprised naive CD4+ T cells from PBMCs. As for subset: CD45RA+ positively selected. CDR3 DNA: TGTGCCTGGAGTGTGTTCACGGGCTCTGGCTACACCTTC. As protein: CAWSVFTGSGYTF.